Sequencing of this T cell receptor beta chain was carried out in a study of cytomegalovirus exposure and HLA in healthy donors. A remark on this clone: Its antigen is still unknown.

Study-level points and caveats: Association with HLA alleles at 0.05 false discovery rate was found for about 17,000 TCR beta sequences in a later analysis. Most CMV-associated TCR beta chains appeared HLA-restricted in a later analysis. When analyzed later, the rates of TCR association showed variation by HLA locus, with DRB1 the most and HLA-C the fewest. Most TCR sequences were rare, but some public TCRs occurred in many donors.

PCR primers comprised 60 Vbeta and 13 Jbeta primers. Profiled with immunoSEQ multiplex PCR; TCRdb holds only in-frame clones, not every one. The data contain some 78,000 clones, roughly 80% of them seen just once; the ten biggest clones take up roughly 32%. V shed 4 bases, J shed 3 bases, and the junction held 4 bases outside the gene matches. The CDR3 contains 15 residues. Germline loops: CDR1 KGHSH, CDR2 LQKENI. Input material: PBMCs. This sequence originates from a man in his forties or fifties in good health and CMV-seropositive. The rearrangement joins TRBV18 to TRBJ1-5, with 9 bases matching TRBD1. CDR3 sequence: CASSQQQGANQPQHF. The CDR3 DNA follows: TGTGCCAGCTCACAGCAACAGGGGGCCAATCAGCCCCAGCATTTT.